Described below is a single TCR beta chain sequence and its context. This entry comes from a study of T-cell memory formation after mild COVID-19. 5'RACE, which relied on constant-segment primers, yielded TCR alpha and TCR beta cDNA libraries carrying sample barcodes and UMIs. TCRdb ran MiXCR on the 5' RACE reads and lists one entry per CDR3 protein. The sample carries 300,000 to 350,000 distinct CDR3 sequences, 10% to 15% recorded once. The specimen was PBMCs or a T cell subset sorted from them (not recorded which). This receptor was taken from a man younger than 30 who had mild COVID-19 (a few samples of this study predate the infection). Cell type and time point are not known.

The DNA for the CDR3 is TGTGCCAGCACAATCGGGTCTTTGGGAGACAATGAGCAGTTCTTC. It specifies CASTIGSLGDNEQFF. This chain uses TRBV12-3 or TRBV12-4 with TRBJ2-1; D possibly corresponds to TRBD2 (5 bases). The CDR3 consists of 15 residues. V lost 7 bases and J 5 bases, leaving 18 bases between the germline ends.